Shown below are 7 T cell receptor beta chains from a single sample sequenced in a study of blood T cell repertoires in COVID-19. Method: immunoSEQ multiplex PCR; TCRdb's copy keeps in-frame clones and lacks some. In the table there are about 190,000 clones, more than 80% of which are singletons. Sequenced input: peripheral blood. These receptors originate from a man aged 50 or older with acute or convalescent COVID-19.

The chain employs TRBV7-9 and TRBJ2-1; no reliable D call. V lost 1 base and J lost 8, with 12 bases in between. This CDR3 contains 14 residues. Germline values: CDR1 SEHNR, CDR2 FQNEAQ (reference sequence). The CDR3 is CASSLGYSVDEQFF. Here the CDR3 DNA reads TGTGCCAGCAGCTTAGGCTATTCGGTCGATGAGCAGTTCTTC.

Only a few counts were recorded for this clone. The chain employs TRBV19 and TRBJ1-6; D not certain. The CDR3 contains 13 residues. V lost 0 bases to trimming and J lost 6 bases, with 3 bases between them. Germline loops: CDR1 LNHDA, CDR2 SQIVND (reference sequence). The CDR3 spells CASSIDGNSPLHF. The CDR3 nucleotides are TGTGCCAGTAGTATAGACGGTAATTCACCCCTCCACTTT.

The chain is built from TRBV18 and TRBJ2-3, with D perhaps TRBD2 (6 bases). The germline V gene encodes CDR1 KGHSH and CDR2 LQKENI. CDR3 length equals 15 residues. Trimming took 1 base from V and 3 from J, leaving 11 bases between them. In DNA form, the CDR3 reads TGTGCCAGCTCACCACAGGAGGGAAGTACAGATACGCAGTATTTT. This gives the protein CASSPQEGSTDTQYF.

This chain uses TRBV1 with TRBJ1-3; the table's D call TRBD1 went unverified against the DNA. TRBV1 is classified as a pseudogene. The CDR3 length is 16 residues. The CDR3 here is CTSSQGHRETGNTIYF. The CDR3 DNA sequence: TGCACCAGCAGCCAAGGGCACAGGGAGACTGGAAACACCATATATTTT.

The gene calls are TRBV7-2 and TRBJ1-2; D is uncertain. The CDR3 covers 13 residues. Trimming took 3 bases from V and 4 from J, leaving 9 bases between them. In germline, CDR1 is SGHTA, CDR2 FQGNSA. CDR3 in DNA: TGTGCCAGCAGCTTGGGCACGATCTATGGCTACACCTTC. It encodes CASSLGTIYGYTF.

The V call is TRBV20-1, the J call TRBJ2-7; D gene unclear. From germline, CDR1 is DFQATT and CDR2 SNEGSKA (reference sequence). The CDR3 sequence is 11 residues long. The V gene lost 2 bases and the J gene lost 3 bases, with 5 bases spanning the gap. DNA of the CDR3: TGCAGTGCTAGACCGTTCTACGAGCAGTACTTC. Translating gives CSARPFYEQYF.

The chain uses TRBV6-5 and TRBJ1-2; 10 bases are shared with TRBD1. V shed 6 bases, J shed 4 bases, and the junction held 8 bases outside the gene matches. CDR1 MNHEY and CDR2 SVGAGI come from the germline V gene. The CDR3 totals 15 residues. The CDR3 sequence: CASRAAGQGTYGYTF. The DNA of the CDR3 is TGTGCCAGCAGGGCCGCGGGACAGGGGACCTATGGCTACACCTTC.